The rows below give T cell receptor beta chains drawn from one sample of a study of T cell responses to AZD1222 COVID-19 vaccine. This table comes from immunoSEQ multiplex PCR, and its TCRdb copy is limited to in-frame clones, with some not included. The sample yields 130,000 to 150,000 clones, around nine tenths seen once. Source: peripheral blood, taken on day 0 of AZD1222 vaccination. The receptors were gathered from an adult in good health. CDR3s include the opening cysteine and the closing phenylalanine or tryptophan. Each record gives: D gene, clone size, V gene, CDR3 length, J gene, CDR3 protein, CDR3 DNA. A D gene is named only where the DNA matches it firmly. The size field is filled for only some rows; it gives once, few, many or a size class.

D gene: TRBD2; clone size: once; V gene: TRBV19; CDR3 length: 18; J gene: TRBJ2-2; CDR3 protein: CASSIERGLAGWRGELFF; CDR3 DNA: TGTGCCAGTAGTATAGAGCGGGGGCTAGCGGGATGGCGCGGGGAGCTGTTTTTT
D gene: NA; clone size: NA; V gene: TRBV7-2; CDR3 length: 16; J gene: TRBJ2-3; CDR3 protein: CASSSARRGLADTQYF; CDR3 DNA: TGTGCCAGCAGCTCGGCTAGAAGGGGATTGGCAGATACGCAGTATTTT
D gene: NA; clone size: NA; V gene: TRBV27; CDR3 length: 14; J gene: TRBJ1-1; CDR3 protein: CASNQVGADTEAFF; CDR3 DNA: TGTGCCAGCAACCAGGTCGGGGCGGACACTGAAGCTTTCTTT
D gene: TRBD1; clone size: once; V gene: TRBV18; CDR3 length: 17; J gene: TRBJ1-2; CDR3 protein: CASSPPGGTGVALGYTF; CDR3 DNA: TGTGCCAGCTCACCACCGGGTGGGACAGGGGTTGCGCTTGGCTACACCTTC
D gene: TRBD2; clone size: NA; V gene: TRBV13; CDR3 length: 15; J gene: TRBJ2-7; CDR3 protein: CASSSTSGSSYEQYF; CDR3 DNA: TGTGCCAGCAGCTCGACTAGCGGGAGCTCCTACGAGCAGTACTTC
D gene: TRBD1; clone size: NA; V gene: TRBV18; CDR3 length: 15; J gene: TRBJ1-2; CDR3 protein: CASSPLGTDPYGYTF; CDR3 DNA: TGTGCCAGCTCACCACTGGGGACAGACCCCTATGGCTACACCTTC
D gene: NA; clone size: NA; V gene: TRBV2; CDR3 length: 17; J gene: TRBJ1-5; CDR3 protein: CASRVLQGNDGNQPQHF; CDR3 DNA: TGTGCCAGCAGGGTACTTCAGGGGAACGATGGCAATCAGCCCCAGCATTTT
D gene: TRBD1; clone size: NA; V gene: TRBV7-2; CDR3 length: 18; J gene: TRBJ1-6; CDR3 protein: CASSLVEGAISYNSPLHF; CDR3 DNA: TGTGCCAGCAGCTTAGTTGAGGGGGCGATCTCCTATAATTCACCCCTCCACTTT
D gene: TRBD1; clone size: NA; V gene: TRBV5-1; CDR3 length: 15; J gene: TRBJ1-3; CDR3 protein: CASKDTGEPGNTIYF; CDR3 DNA: TGCGCCAGCAAAGATACAGGGGAACCTGGAAACACCATATATTTT
D gene: NA; clone size: NA; V gene: TRBV24-1; CDR3 length: 12; J gene: TRBJ2-1; CDR3 protein: CATSDLANEQFF; CDR3 DNA: TGTGCCACCAGTGATTTAGCCAATGAGCAGTTCTTC
D gene: TRBD2; clone size: NA; V gene: TRBV5-1; CDR3 length: 15; J gene: TRBJ2-7; CDR3 protein: CASSLEPAGISEQYF; CDR3 DNA: TGCGCCAGCAGCTTGGAGCCAGCGGGAATAAGCGAGCAGTACTTC
D gene: TRBD2; clone size: NA; V gene: TRBV9; CDR3 length: 19; J gene: TRBJ2-1; CDR3 protein: CASSVTGLAGGGVYNEQFF; CDR3 DNA: TGTGCCAGCAGCGTAACGGGACTAGCCGGGGGTGGGGTATACAATGAGCAGTTCTTC
D gene: NA; clone size: NA; V gene: TRBV5-4; CDR3 length: 14; J gene: TRBJ1-3; CDR3 protein: CASSSFGSGNTIYF; CDR3 DNA: TGTGCCAGCAGCTCCTTTGGGTCTGGAAACACCATATATTTT
D gene: NA; clone size: NA; V gene: TRBV27; CDR3 length: 14; J gene: TRBJ2-6; CDR3 protein: CASTQISGANVLTF; CDR3 DNA: TGTGCCAGCACTCAGATCTCTGGGGCCAACGTCCTGACTTTC
D gene: NA; clone size: NA; V gene: TRBV14; CDR3 length: 18; J gene: TRBJ2-7; CDR3 protein: CASSQAPFQRPSSYEQYF; CDR3 DNA: TGTGCCAGCAGCCAAGCCCCCTTTCAAAGACCGAGCTCCTACGAGCAGTACTTC
D gene: NA; clone size: NA; V gene: TRBV5-4; CDR3 length: 15; J gene: TRBJ2-1; CDR3 protein: CASSYDPGGGSEQFF; CDR3 DNA: TGTGCCAGCAGCTACGACCCAGGAGGGGGCAGTGAGCAGTTCTTC
D gene: NA; clone size: once; V gene: TRBV13; CDR3 length: 14; J gene: TRBJ1-4; CDR3 protein: CASSLDSDREKLFF; CDR3 DNA: TGTGCCAGCAGCTTAGATTCGGACAGAGAAAAACTGTTTTTT
D gene: NA; clone size: NA; V gene: TRBV10-3; CDR3 length: 15; J gene: TRBJ2-1; CDR3 protein: CAISEASRTTNEQFF; CDR3 DNA: TGTGCCATCAGTGAAGCCAGCAGAACCACAAATGAGCAGTTCTTC
D gene: NA; clone size: NA; V gene: TRBV6-1; CDR3 length: 15; J gene: TRBJ2-1; CDR3 protein: CASSEWVGTYREQFF; CDR3 DNA: TGTGCCAGCAGTGAGTGGGTGGGGACTTACAGGGAGCAGTTCTTC
D gene: NA; clone size: few; V gene: TRBV5-1; CDR3 length: 14; J gene: TRBJ1-4; CDR3 protein: CASSFGRDNEKLFF; CDR3 DNA: TGCGCCAGCAGCTTCGGACGGGATAATGAAAAACTGTTTTTT
D gene: NA; clone size: NA; V gene: TRBV10-3; CDR3 length: 13; J gene: TRBJ1-5; CDR3 protein: CAITGEPNQPQHF; CDR3 DNA: TGTGCCATCACCGGGGAGCCTAATCAGCCCCAGCATTTT
D gene: TRBD1; clone size: NA; V gene: TRBV12-3/TRBV12-4; CDR3 length: 13; J gene: TRBJ2-5; CDR3 protein: CASSRGQGETQYF; CDR3 DNA: TGTGCCAGCAGTAGGGGACAGGGGGAGACCCAGTACTTC
D gene: NA; clone size: NA; V gene: TRBV11-2; CDR3 length: 14; J gene: TRBJ1-2; CDR3 protein: CASTRQLANYGYTF; CDR3 DNA: TGTGCCAGCACCAGACAGTTAGCTAACTATGGCTACACCTTC
D gene: TRBD1; clone size: NA; V gene: TRBV10-2; CDR3 length: 12; J gene: TRBJ1-5; CDR3 protein: CASSLGTVAQHF; CDR3 DNA: TGCGCCAGCAGCCTTGGGACAGTGGCCCAGCATTTT
D gene: NA; clone size: NA; V gene: TRBV5-6; CDR3 length: 13; J gene: TRBJ1-3; CDR3 protein: CASSRRPGNTIYF; CDR3 DNA: TGTGCCAGCAGCCGCCGACCTGGAAACACCATATATTTT
D gene: TRBD1; clone size: once; V gene: TRBV25-1; CDR3 length: 14; J gene: TRBJ1-2; CDR3 protein: CASSPRDRAYGYTF; CDR3 DNA: TGTGCCAGCAGTCCCCGGGACAGGGCCTATGGCTACACCTTC
D gene: TRBD1; clone size: NA; V gene: TRBV5-4; CDR3 length: 15; J gene: TRBJ2-7; CDR3 protein: CASSLEGPGGSEQYF; CDR3 DNA: TGTGCCAGCAGCTTGGAGGGGCCAGGGGGTAGCGAGCAGTACTTC
D gene: NA; clone size: NA; V gene: TRBV27; CDR3 length: 15; J gene: TRBJ1-6; CDR3 protein: CASMGFLEVNSPLHF; CDR3 DNA: TGTGCCAGCATGGGGTTTCTGGAAGTAAATTCACCCCTCCACTTT
D gene: TRBD2; clone size: NA; V gene: TRBV5-1; CDR3 length: 14; J gene: TRBJ2-5; CDR3 protein: CASSSRGSGETQYF; CDR3 DNA: TGCGCCAGCAGCTCGCGCGGGAGCGGGGAGACCCAGTACTTC
D gene: NA; clone size: NA; V gene: TRBV7-2; CDR3 length: 19; J gene: TRBJ2-7; CDR3 protein: CASSKTPLDYAESSYEQYF; CDR3 DNA: TGTGCCAGCAGCAAAACCCCCCTAGATTACGCGGAGAGCTCCTACGAGCAGTACTTC
D gene: TRBD1; clone size: NA; V gene: TRBV19; CDR3 length: 15; J gene: TRBJ2-4; CDR3 protein: CASSIGEGGWNIQYF; CDR3 DNA: TGTGCCAGTAGTATAGGAGAAGGGGGCTGGAACATTCAGTACTTC
D gene: NA; clone size: NA; V gene: TRBV7-8; CDR3 length: 17; J gene: TRBJ2-1; CDR3 protein: CASSFLGGASSYNEQFF; CDR3 DNA: TGTGCCAGCAGCTTTCTAGGTGGGGCAAGCTCCTACAATGAGCAGTTCTTC
D gene: NA; clone size: NA; V gene: TRBV20-1; CDR3 length: 10; J gene: TRBJ2-5; CDR3 protein: CSAVIETQYF; CDR3 DNA: TGCAGTGCCGTTATTGAGACCCAGTACTTC
D gene: NA; clone size: NA; V gene: TRBV15; CDR3 length: 14; J gene: TRBJ1-2; CDR3 protein: CATSALGTSYGYTF; CDR3 DNA: TGTGCCACCAGCGCCTTGGGTACATCCTATGGCTACACCTTC
D gene: NA; clone size: NA; V gene: TRBV2; CDR3 length: 11; J gene: TRBJ2-1; CDR3 protein: CASRRVNEQFF; CDR3 DNA: TGTGCCAGCAGAAGGGTTAATGAGCAGTTCTTC
D gene: NA; clone size: NA; V gene: TRBV4-1; CDR3 length: 16; J gene: TRBJ2-3; CDR3 protein: CASSQDRQLVVNTQYF; CDR3 DNA: TGCGCCAGCAGCCAAGATAGGCAATTAGTAGTGAATACGCAGTATTTT
D gene: NA; clone size: NA; V gene: TRBV2; CDR3 length: 16; J gene: TRBJ1-2; CDR3 protein: CASSEGSGVTIYGYTF; CDR3 DNA: TGTGCCAGCAGTGAAGGTTCAGGAGTTACCATCTATGGCTACACCTTC
D gene: TRBD2; clone size: NA; V gene: TRBV9; CDR3 length: 15; J gene: TRBJ2-1; CDR3 protein: CASSVAGLPYNEQFF; CDR3 DNA: TGTGCCAGCAGCGTAGCGGGACTACCCTACAATGAGCAGTTCTTC
D gene: NA; clone size: NA; V gene: TRBV10-1; CDR3 length: 15; J gene: TRBJ2-3; CDR3 protein: CASPIPDGGAYTQYF; CDR3 DNA: TGCGCCAGCCCGATCCCGGACGGGGGCGCATATACGCAGTATTTT
D gene: TRBD2; clone size: NA; V gene: TRBV5-4; CDR3 length: 16; J gene: TRBJ2-1; CDR3 protein: CASSPGTSGSRNEQFF; CDR3 DNA: TGTGCCAGCAGCCCGGGGACTAGCGGGAGCCGGAATGAGCAGTTCTTC
D gene: NA; clone size: NA; V gene: TRBV2; CDR3 length: 13; J gene: TRBJ2-7; CDR3 protein: CASSEAKGSQQYF; CDR3 DNA: TGTGCCAGCAGTGAAGCAAAAGGGTCCCAGCAGTACTTC
D gene: TRBD1; clone size: NA; V gene: TRBV6-5; CDR3 length: 15; J gene: TRBJ1-2; CDR3 protein: CASSLLTGGNYGYTF; CDR3 DNA: TGTGCCAGCAGTTTACTAACAGGGGGCAATTATGGCTACACCTTC
D gene: NA; clone size: NA; V gene: TRBV19; CDR3 length: 15; J gene: TRBJ1-3; CDR3 protein: CASSPRTASGNTIYF; CDR3 DNA: TGTGCCAGTAGTCCCCGGACAGCCTCTGGAAACACCATATATTTT
D gene: NA; clone size: NA; V gene: TRBV6-1; CDR3 length: 14; J gene: TRBJ1-6; CDR3 protein: CASSERGPNSPLHF; CDR3 DNA: TGTGCCAGCAGTGAACGGGGACCTAATTCACCCCTCCACTTT
D gene: NA; clone size: NA; V gene: TRBV4-2; CDR3 length: 15; J gene: TRBJ2-7; CDR3 protein: CASSLGMGDRPEQYF; CDR3 DNA: TGTGCCAGCAGCCTCGGTATGGGAGACCGACCCGAGCAGTACTTC
D gene: NA; clone size: NA; V gene: TRBV6-1; CDR3 length: 14; J gene: TRBJ1-6; CDR3 protein: CASSEVGLNSPLHF; CDR3 DNA: TGTGCCAGCAGTGAGGTGGGGCTGAATTCACCCCTCCACTTT
D gene: TRBD2; clone size: NA; V gene: TRBV5-6; CDR3 length: 18; J gene: TRBJ2-3; CDR3 protein: CASSSTSGRTFSTDTQYF; CDR3 DNA: TGTGCCAGCAGCTCGACTAGCGGGCGGACATTTAGCACAGATACGCAGTATTTT
D gene: NA; clone size: NA; V gene: TRBV28; CDR3 length: 15; J gene: TRBJ2-2; CDR3 protein: CASSFRGSGAGELFF; CDR3 DNA: TGTGCCAGCAGTTTTAGAGGTTCCGGGGCCGGGGAGCTGTTTTTT
D gene: NA; clone size: NA; V gene: TRBV4-2; CDR3 length: 16; J gene: TRBJ1-4; CDR3 protein: CASSQAGTDRGEKLFF; CDR3 DNA: TGTGCCAGCAGCCAGGCAGGGACCGATCGCGGTGAAAAACTGTTTTTT
D gene: TRBD2; clone size: NA; V gene: TRBV5-1; CDR3 length: 16; J gene: TRBJ2-3; CDR3 protein: CASSPRGPSGTDTQYF; CDR3 DNA: TGCGCCAGCAGCCCCCGGGGCCCTAGCGGAACAGATACGCAGTATTTT
D gene: NA; clone size: NA; V gene: TRBV5-8; CDR3 length: 15; J gene: TRBJ1-1; CDR3 protein: CASSLGAGGYTEAFF; CDR3 DNA: TGTGCCAGCAGCTTGGGTGCAGGAGGTTATACTGAAGCTTTCTTT
D gene: NA; clone size: few; V gene: TRBV7-2; CDR3 length: 15; J gene: TRBJ1-6; CDR3 protein: CASSLFQGIGSPLHF; CDR3 DNA: TGTGCCAGCAGCTTATTTCAGGGAATAGGTTCACCCCTCCACTTT